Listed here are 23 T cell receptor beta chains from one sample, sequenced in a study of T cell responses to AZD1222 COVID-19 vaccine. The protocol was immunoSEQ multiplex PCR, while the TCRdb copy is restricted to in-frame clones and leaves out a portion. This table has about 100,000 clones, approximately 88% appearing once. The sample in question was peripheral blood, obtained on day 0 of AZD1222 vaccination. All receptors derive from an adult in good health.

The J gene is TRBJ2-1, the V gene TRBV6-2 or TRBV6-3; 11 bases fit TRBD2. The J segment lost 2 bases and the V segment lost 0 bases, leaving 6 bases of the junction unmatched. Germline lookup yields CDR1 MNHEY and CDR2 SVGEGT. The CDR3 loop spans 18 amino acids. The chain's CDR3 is CASSYSLAGGFTYNEQFF. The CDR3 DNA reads TGTGCCAGCAGTTACTCGCTAGCGGGAGGTTTCACCTACAATGAGCAGTTCTTC.

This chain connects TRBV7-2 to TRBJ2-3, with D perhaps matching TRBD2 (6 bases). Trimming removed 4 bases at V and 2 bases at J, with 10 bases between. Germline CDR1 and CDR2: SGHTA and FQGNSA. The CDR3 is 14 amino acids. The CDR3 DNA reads TGTGCCAGCAGCTCGGGACTTGTCACAGATACGCAGTATTTT. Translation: CASSSGLVTDTQYF.

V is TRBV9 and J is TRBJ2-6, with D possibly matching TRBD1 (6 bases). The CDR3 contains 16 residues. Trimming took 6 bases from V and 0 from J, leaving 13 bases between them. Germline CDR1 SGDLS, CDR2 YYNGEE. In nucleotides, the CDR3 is TGTGCCAGCACCCACGCCAGGGGCTCTGGGGCCAACGTCCTGACTTTC. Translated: CASTHARGSGANVLTF.

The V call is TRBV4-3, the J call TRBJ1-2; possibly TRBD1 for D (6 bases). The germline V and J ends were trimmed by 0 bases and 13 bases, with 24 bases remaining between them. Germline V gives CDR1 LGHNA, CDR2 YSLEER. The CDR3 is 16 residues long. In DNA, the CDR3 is TGCGCCAGCAGCCAAGATACGGGCCAGGGGCGGCAAGAAGCCACCTTC. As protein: CASSQDTGQGRQEATF.

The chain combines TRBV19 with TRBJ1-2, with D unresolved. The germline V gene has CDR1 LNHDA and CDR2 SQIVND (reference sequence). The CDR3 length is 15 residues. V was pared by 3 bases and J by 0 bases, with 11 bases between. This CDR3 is CASSIFPGSNYGYTF. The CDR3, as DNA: TGTGCCAGTAGTATTTTTCCAGGATCTAACTATGGCTACACCTTC.

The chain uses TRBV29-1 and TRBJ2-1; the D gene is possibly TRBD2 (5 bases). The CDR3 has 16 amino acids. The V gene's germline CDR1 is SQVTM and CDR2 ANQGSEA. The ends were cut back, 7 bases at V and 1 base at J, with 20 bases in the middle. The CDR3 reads CSAVDTGRGSYNEQFF. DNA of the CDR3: TGCAGCGCCGTGGATACGGGTCGCGGGTCCTACAATGAGCAGTTCTTC.

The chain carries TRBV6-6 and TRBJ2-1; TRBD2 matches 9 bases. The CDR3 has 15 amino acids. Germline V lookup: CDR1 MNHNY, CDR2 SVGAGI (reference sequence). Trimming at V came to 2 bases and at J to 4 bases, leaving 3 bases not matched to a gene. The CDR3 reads CASSYISGGYNEQFF. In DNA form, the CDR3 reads TGTGCCAGCAGTTACATTAGCGGGGGATACAATGAGCAGTTCTTC.

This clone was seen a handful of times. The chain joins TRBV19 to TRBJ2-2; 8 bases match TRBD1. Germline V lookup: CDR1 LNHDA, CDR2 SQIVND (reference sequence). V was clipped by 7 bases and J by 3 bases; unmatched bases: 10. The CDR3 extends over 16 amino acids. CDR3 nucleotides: TGTGCCAGTACTTCAAACCGGGACAGGTACACCGGGGAGCTGTTTTTT. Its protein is CASTSNRDRYTGELFF.

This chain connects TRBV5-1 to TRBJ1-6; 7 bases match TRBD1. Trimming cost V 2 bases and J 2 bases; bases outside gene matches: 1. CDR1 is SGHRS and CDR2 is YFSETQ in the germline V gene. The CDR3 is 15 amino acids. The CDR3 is CASSFGQAYNSPLHF. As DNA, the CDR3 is TGCGCCAGCAGCTTCGGACAGGCCTATAATTCACCCCTCCACTTT. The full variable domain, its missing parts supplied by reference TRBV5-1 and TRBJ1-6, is KAGVTQTPRYLIKTRGQQVTLSCSPISGHRSVSWYQQTPGQGLQFLFEYFSETQRNKGNFPGRFSGRQFSNSRSEMNVSTLELGDSALYLCASSFGQAYNSPLHFGNGTRLTVT.

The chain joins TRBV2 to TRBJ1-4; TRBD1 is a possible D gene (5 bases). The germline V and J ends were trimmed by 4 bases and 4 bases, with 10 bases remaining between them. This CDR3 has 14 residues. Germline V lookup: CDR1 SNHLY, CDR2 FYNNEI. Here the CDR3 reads CASSGRQNNEKLFF. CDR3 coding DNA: TGTGCCAGCAGTGGTCGACAGAATAATGAAAAACTGTTTTTT.

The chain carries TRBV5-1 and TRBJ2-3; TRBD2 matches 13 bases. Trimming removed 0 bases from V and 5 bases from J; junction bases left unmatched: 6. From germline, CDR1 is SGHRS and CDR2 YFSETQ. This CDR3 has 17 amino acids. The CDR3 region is CASSLGVLAGGEDTQYF. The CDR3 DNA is TGCGCCAGCAGCTTGGGGGTACTAGCGGGAGGGGAAGATACGCAGTATTTT.

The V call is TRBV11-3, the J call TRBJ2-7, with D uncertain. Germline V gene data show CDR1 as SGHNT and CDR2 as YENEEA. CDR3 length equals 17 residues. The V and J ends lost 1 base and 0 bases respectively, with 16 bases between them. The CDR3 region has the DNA TGTGCCAGCAGCTTAGTCTTTTGTAGCTATTACTCCTACGAGCAGTACTTC. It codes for CASSLVFCSYYSYEQYF.

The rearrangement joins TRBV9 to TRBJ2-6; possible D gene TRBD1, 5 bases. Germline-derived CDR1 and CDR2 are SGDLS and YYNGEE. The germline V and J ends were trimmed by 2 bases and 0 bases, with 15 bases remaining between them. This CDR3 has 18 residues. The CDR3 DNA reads TGTGCCAGCAGCGTTAGACAGTCCGTTCGCTCTGGGGCCAACGTCCTGACTTTC. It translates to CASSVRQSVRSGANVLTF. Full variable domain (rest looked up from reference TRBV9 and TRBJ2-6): DSGVTQTPKHLITATGQRVTLRCSPRSGDLSVYWYQQSLDQGLQFLIQYYNGEERAKGNILERFSAQQFPDLHSELNLSSLELGDSALYFCASSVRQSVRSGANVLTFGAGSRLTVL.

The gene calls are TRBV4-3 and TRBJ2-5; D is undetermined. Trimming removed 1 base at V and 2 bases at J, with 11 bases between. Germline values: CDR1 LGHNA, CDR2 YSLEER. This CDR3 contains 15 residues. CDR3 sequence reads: CASSQVYNRQETQYF. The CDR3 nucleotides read TGCGCCAGCAGCCAAGTCTATAACCGACAAGAGACCCAGTACTTC.

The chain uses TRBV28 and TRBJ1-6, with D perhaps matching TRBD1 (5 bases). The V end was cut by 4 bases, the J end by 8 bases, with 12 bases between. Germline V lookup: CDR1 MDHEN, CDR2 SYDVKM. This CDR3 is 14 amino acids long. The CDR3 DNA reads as TGTGCCAGCAGTTCAGGACAATTTTATTCACCCCTCCACTTT. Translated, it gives CASSSGQFYSPLHF.

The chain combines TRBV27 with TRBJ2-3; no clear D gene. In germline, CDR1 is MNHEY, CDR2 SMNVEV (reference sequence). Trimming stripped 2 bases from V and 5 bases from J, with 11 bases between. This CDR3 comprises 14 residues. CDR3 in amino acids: CASSLRTGRDTQYF. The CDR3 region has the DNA TGTGCCAGCAGTTTACGGACCGGTCGAGATACGCAGTATTTT.

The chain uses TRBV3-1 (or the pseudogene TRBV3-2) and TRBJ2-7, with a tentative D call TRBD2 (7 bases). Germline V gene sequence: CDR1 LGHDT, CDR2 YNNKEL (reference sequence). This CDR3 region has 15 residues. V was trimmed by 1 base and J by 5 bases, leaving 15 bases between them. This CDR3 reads CASSQGGGEYNEQYF. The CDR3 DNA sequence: TGTGCCAGCAGCCAAGGGGGGGGCGAATATAACGAGCAGTACTTC.

CDR3 region: CASRPSGSDTQYF. The CDR3 DNA sequence: TGCGCCAGCAGGCCTTCAGGTTCAGATACGCAGTATTTT. The rearrangement links TRBV10-1 to TRBJ2-3; D gene unclear. V lost 6 bases and J 4 bases, leaving 11 bases between the germline ends. Germline V lookup: CDR1 WNHNN, CDR2 SYGVQD (reference sequence). The CDR3 is made up of 13 amino acids.

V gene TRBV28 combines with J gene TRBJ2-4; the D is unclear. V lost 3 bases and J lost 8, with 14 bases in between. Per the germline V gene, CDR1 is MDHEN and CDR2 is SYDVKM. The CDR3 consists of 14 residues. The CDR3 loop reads CASSFPRPEDIQYF. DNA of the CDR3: TGTGCCAGCAGTTTCCCCCGACCCGAGGACATTCAGTACTTC.

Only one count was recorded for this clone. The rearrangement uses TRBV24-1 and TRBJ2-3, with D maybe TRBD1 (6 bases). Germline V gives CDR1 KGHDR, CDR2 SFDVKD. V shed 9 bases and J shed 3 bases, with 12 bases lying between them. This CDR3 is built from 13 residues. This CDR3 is CATGDKATDTQYF. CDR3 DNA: TGTGCCACCGGGGACAAGGCAACAGATACGCAGTATTTT.

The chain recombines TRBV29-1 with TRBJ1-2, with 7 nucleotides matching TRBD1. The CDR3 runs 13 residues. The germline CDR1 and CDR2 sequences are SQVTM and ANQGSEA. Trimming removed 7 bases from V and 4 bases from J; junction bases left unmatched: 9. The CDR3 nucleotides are TGCAGCGCCAGGACAGGAGATTCCTATGGCTACACCTTC. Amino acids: CSARTGDSYGYTF.

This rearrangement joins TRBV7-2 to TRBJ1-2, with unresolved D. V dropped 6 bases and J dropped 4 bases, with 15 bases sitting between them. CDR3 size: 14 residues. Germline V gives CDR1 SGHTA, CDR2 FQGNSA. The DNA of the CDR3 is TGTGCCAGCAGGTTGGGGTTGAGAAGCTATGGCTACACCTTC. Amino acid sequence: CASRLGLRSYGYTF.

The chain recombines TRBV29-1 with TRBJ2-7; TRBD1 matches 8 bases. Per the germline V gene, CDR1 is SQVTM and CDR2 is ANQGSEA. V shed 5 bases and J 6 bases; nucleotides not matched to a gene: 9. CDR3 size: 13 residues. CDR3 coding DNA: TGCAGCGTTTGTAGGACAGGGTCGAGCGAGCAGTACTTC. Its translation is CSVCRTGSSEQYF.